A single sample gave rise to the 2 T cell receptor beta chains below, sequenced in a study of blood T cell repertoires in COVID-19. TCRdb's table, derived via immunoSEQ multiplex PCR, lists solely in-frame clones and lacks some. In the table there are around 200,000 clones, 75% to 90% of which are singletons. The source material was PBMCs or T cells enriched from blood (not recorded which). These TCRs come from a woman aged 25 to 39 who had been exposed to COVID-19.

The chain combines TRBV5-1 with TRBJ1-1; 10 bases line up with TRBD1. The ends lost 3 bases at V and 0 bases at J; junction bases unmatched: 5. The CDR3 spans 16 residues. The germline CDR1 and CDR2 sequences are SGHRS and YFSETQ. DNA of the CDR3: TGCGCCAGCAGCTCCGGGACAGGGGCTATGAACACTGAAGCTTTCTTT. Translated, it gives CASSSGTGAMNTEAFF.

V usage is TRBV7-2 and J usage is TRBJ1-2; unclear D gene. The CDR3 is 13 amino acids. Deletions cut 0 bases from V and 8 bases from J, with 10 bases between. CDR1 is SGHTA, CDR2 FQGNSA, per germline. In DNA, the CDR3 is TGTGCCAGCAGCTTAGCGGGAACGGGGGGCTACACCTTC. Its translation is CASSLAGTGGYTF.